The sequence of this T cell receptor beta chain was determined in a study of blood T cell repertoires in COVID-19. Repertoires were generated with immunoSEQ multiplex PCR, while TCRdb's copy carries only in-frame clones and drops some. The table records approximately 270,000 clones, about 87% of them present only once. Details on this clone: The same CDR3 can be traced to other DNA sequences in this sample.

The ends were cut back, 3 bases at V and 4 bases at J, with 3 bases in the middle. The length of the CDR3 is 11 residues. Sequenced material: peripheral blood. The TCR was taken from a woman aged 25-40 years with COVID-19, enrolled during active disease. The chain links TRBV12-3 or TRBV12-4 to TRBJ2-5; no reliable D call. The CDR3, as DNA: TGTGCCAGCAGTTTCGGAGAGACCCAGTACTTC. This translates into CASSFGETQYF.